The 9 T cell receptor beta chains presented below share a single source sample, sequenced in a study of identical twins. TCRdb re-called the 5' RACE reads through MiXCR, storing one row per CDR3 protein. The sample gives 1.5 million to 2 million distinct CDR3 sequences, less than 35% of which show up once; under 0.35% is in the top ten. Sequencing was carried out using cord blood. These receptors originate from a newborn girl in good health.

This clonotype has at least ten counts. The CDR3 DNA follows: TGTGCCAGCAGTTTACCGGGGCGGTTGAACACTGAAGCTTTCTTT. This gives the protein CASSLPGRLNTEAFF. The V call is TRBV12-3 or TRBV12-4, the J call TRBJ1-1, with D possibly matching TRBD1 (5 bases). Trimming removed 2 bases at V and 0 bases at J, with 10 bases between. The CDR3 runs 15 residues.

DNA of the CDR3: TGCAGTGCTAGGGGACAGCTAGCCAATCAGCCCCAGCATTTT. It codes for CSARGQLANQPQHF. The V call is TRBV20-1, the J call TRBJ1-5, with 7 positions matching TRBD1. Germline-derived CDR1 and CDR2 are DFQATT and SNEGSKA (reference sequence). V shed 3 bases and J 3 bases; nucleotides not matched to a gene: 5. CDR3 length: 14 amino acids.

V usage is TRBV12-3 or TRBV12-4 and J usage is TRBJ1-6; 7 bases align to TRBD1. V was pared by 6 bases and J by 7 bases, with 12 bases of the junction left unmatched. This CDR3 has 16 amino acids. CDR3 loop: CASRRQGKVGNSPLHF. Written as DNA, the CDR3 is TGTGCCAGCAGGAGACAGGGAAAGGTGGGGAATTCACCCCTCCACTTT.

The gene calls are TRBV10-3 and TRBJ1-1; 7 bases agree with TRBD1. The CDR3 runs to 16 residues. The V and J ends lost 6 bases and 0 bases, in that order; junction bases with no gene match: 10. Germline lookup yields CDR1 ENHRY and CDR2 SYGVKD. The CDR3 DNA reads as TGTGCCATCAGCCTGGCCCGGGGACAGATGAACACTGAAGCTTTCTTT. Protein product: CAISLARGQMNTEAFF.

The sample holds a few counts of this clonotype. J is TRBJ2-3 and V is TRBV6-6; 11 nucleotides agree with TRBD2. Trimming at V came to 7 bases and at J to 3 bases, leaving 9 bases not matched to a gene. The CDR3 is made up of 16 amino acids. Germline assignment: CDR1 MNHNY and CDR2 SVGAGI (reference sequence). For the CDR3, the DNA is TGTGCCAGCACCGCCTCAGGGACTAGCGGTACAGATACGCAGTATTTT. Translating gives CASTASGTSGTDTQYF.

To note about this clonotype: A read error may explain this, as a much larger clone is one base away. The chain combines TRBV10-3 with TRBJ2-1; 11 nucleotides align to TRBD2. V dropped 5 bases and J dropped 2; count of bases not matched to a gene: 2. This CDR3 has 15 amino acids. CDR1 ENHRY and CDR2 SYGVKD come from the germline V gene. The chain's CDR3 is CAISPTSGAYNEQFF. CDR3 DNA sequence: TGTGCCATCAGTCCGACTAGCGGGGCCTACAATGAGCAGTTCTTC.

This clonotype came up many times. This chain uses TRBV5-5 with TRBJ2-1; no clear D gene. CDR3 length: 14 amino acids. CDR1 and CDR2 (germline): SGHKS, YYEKEE (reference sequence). V was pared by 2 bases and J by 4 bases, with 10 bases between. The CDR3 DNA follows: TGTGCCAGCAGCTTAGGTAGCCAATACAATGAGCAGTTCTTC. Translated, it gives CASSLGSQYNEQFF.

This chain connects TRBV20-1 to TRBJ2-5; tentatively, D is TRBD1 or TRBD2 (5 bases each). V shed 1 base and J shed 2 bases, with 14 bases lying between them. Germline V gives CDR1 DFQATT, CDR2 SNEGSKA (reference sequence). The CDR3 is made up of 15 amino acids. The CDR3 sequence: CSARGDGTFQETQYF. The CDR3 DNA reads TGCAGTGCTAGAGGGGACGGGACCTTTCAAGAGACCCAGTACTTC.

In its sample, this clonotype was seen a few times. This chain links TRBV20-1 with TRBJ2-7; 11 bases are shared with TRBD2. Unmatched junction bases numbered 4, after V lost 4 bases and J lost 5 bases. This CDR3 is 13 amino acids long. Germline loops: CDR1 DFQATT, CDR2 SNEGSKA (reference sequence). CDR3 DNA sequence: TGCAGTGCTAAACCGGGACTAGCGGACGAGCAGTACTTC. Its translation is CSAKPGLADEQYF.